This T cell receptor beta chain was recovered during a study of beta chain features in type 1 diabetes (dated by TCRdb to 2017 to 2018). Regarding the complete study: Mean age, gender distribution, total cell number and subset yield did not differ between patients and healthy donors. Naive and central memory subsets were obtained from all 30 or so donors, but regulatory and stem cell-like memory subsets were isolated from only 8 patients and roughly 8 healthy donors. Across all samples, about 110 million sorted cells were examined, and cell number per subset correlated strongly with RNA yield. The study compared the TCRB repertoires of sorted circulating CD4+ T cell subsets in recently diagnosed type 1 diabetes patients with those in matched healthy donors.

This clone was observed a few times. Its antigen target is currently unknown. Per-base qualities were not stored, and no clone one base away is much larger. Deletion took 0 bases off V and 2 bases off J, with a span of 12 bases between the germline ends. CDR1 and CDR2 are read off the germline V gene as SGHRS and YFSETQ. The CDR3 sequence holds 16 residues, the cysteine and phenylalanine included. Only the CDR3 DNA stays, 48 bases, in frame from base 1. A single peripheral blood draw of about 120 mL on average was collected from each donor into heparinised tubes. A BD FACSAria II and a panel including CD45RO, CCR7, CD25, CD127, CD95 and CD27 were used to sort naive, central memory, regulatory and stem cell-like memory CD4+ T cells. A purity above 95% was achieved for all sorted populations. Right away, PBMCs were isolated by Lymphoprep density gradient centrifugation and were stained directly, with no culture step. To minimize batch effects, samples were stained and sorted in pairs, one healthy donor with one patient per experiment.

All of the isolated RNA was reverse transcribed with the High Capacity cDNA Reverse Transcription Kit, so expressed TCRB transcripts were sequenced. Naive, central memory and regulatory T cell samples underwent deep immunoSEQ sequencing, averaging around 3.9 million total reads per sample. Sorted cells were lysed in RLT buffer, and RNA was extracted using DNase-treated RNeasy Micro or Mini kits according to cell number. Each cell subset was processed separately to prevent cross-contamination, with patient and healthy donor samples processed together. TCRB sequences were amplified from cDNA with the immunoSEQ multiplex PCR, producing 87-bp fragments spanning the CDR3 region. The amplicons were sequenced using the Illumina HiSeq platform. Under the source paper's analysis protocol: PCR bias was corrected computationally using synthetic template baselines, and reads within Hamming distance 2 were collapsed, with unmergeable singletons discarded. By aligning reads against IMGT, V, D and J genes, CDR3 length, and insertions or deletions at six rearrangement sites were assigned. Within each subset, clonotype counts were normalized to sorted cell number, and only after that were true diversity and Gini coefficients computed with the tcR R package. The overlap coefficient, calculated on TCRB nucleotide sequences, was used to quantify repertoire sharing. As a proxy for the pre-selection repertoire, out-of-frame TCRB sequences from naive cells were analyzed. Here the immuneACCESS table is served through TCRdb, limited to in-frame sequences with V and J called. Missing clones are a known gap in these copies; in checked studies unresolved V genes cover under half, and the rest lacks a known reason. That table furnishes V, J and clone size, whereas the DNA furnished D and trimming. A total of approximately 300,000 clones appear in this sample, about 11% of them only once. Together, the top ten hold around 0.015% of the sample.

Overall results and qualifications from the work: At VDJ recombination sites, type 1 diabetes patients had fewer insertions and more deleted nucleotides, which implies abnormalities in thymic rearrangement. In all four CD4+ subsets, TCRB CDR3 length was moderately but significantly shorter in type 1 diabetes patients. The naive, central memory and regulatory TCRB repertoires appeared to resemble one another more closely among patients than among healthy donors. Shorter templates might be favored by PCR, yet because patient and control samples were amplified and corrected together, any such skew would affect both groups equally. Because cDNA was sequenced instead of genomic DNA, highly expressing activated cells could be over-represented, though the groups showed no difference in activation or CD3 levels. Because the HLA sub-analyses included only small numbers of individuals, any influence of HLA type on TCRB rearrangement was left unresolved.

Input material: naive CD4+ T cells from blood. Interpreted using the paper, the cell subset or site label stands for: true naive CD4+ T cells. This receptor was obtained from a woman aged 25 to 39 in good health. Here the chain combines TRBV5-1 and TRBJ2-1; the D segment could be TRBD2, given 5 matching bases. The nucleotide sequence reads TGCGCCAGCAGCTTGGACGGACTCGGCACCTACAATGAGCAGTTCTTC. It translates as CASSLDGLGTYNEQFF.